This entry describes one TCR beta chain. V was cut by 1 base and J by 6 bases, with 13 bases left in between. The germline V gene encodes CDR1 LNHDA and CDR2 SQIVND (reference sequence). CDR3 length: 16 amino acids. As processed by the authors: It was from reference gene primer amplification that nucleated cell counts were estimated. Assay used: immunoSEQ multiplex PCR; TCRdb lists only in-frame clones, some missing. V and J calls and clone size come straight from that table; D and trimming were deduced from the DNA. The top ten hold about 39% of the sample, which has 34,000 or so clones, over 90% seen once. The data stem from a study of blood T cell repertoires in COVID-19. Study as a whole: Samples came from the United States, Italy and Spain, spanning acute and convalescent COVID-19. PBMCs, B-cell-depleted T cells, or T cells were the source of the cDNA or gDNA that made up the material.

The sequencing input was peripheral blood. The sequence derives from a man between 60 and 70 years old with active or convalescent COVID-19. This chain joins TRBV19 and TRBJ1-6; D not resolved. The CDR3 bases are TGTGCCAGTAGTATAGGTGACCAGAGACTTAATTCACCCCTCCACTTT. Translating gives CASSIGDQRLNSPLHF. The full variable domain, with the rest looked up from reference TRBV19 and TRBJ1-6, is DGGITQSPKYLFRKEGQNVTLSCEQNLNHDAMYWYRQDPGQGLRLIYYSQIVNDFQKGDIAEGYSVSREKKESFPLTVTSAQKNPTAFYLCASSIGDQRLNSPLHFGNGTRLTVT.